These 22 T cell receptor beta chains share one sample of origin, sequenced in a study of regulatory T cells in long-lasting Graves disease. Arm-PCR with iRepertoire HTBI primers amplified the CDR3 regions for these TCR beta libraries. Each CDR3 protein gets one entry after TCRdb re-called the multiplex PCR reads with MiXCR. The sample carries a few hundred thousand distinct CDR3 sequences, about 11% recorded once. Time point denoted: newly diagnosed GD, antithyroid drugs for less than 3 months. RNA from PBMCs was the source of the TCR library. This sample also belongs to another study, concerning T cells in Graves' hyperthyroidism and ophthalmopathy.

Material: peripheral blood mononuclear cells (PBMCs), obtained at new diagnosis, from a patient treated with antithyroid drugs. The receptor set was obtained from a woman between 18 and 29 years old with Graves disease.

This clonotype was seen many times. CDR3 nucleotides: TGTGCCAGCTCACCGCCGGGACAGGGGGCCCTGTTGGCTTTCTTT. It yields the protein CASSPPGQGALLAFF. V usage is TRBV18 and J usage is TRBJ1-1, with TRBD1 identical over 12 bases. This CDR3 is 15 amino acids long. Germline V gives CDR1 KGHSH, CDR2 LQKENI. Trimming took 3 bases from V and 11 from J; bases not matched to a gene: 10. Full variable domain (outside the CDR3, taken from reference TRBV18 and TRBJ1-1): NAGVMQNPRHLVRRRGQEARLRCSPMKGHSHVYWYRQLPEEGLKFMVYLQKENIIDESGMPKERFSAEFPKEGPSILRIQQVVRGDSAAYFCASSPPGQGALLAFFGQGTRLTVV.

This clonotype was found a few times. The V gene is TRBV25-1, the J gene TRBJ2-7; D is uncertain. The CDR3 consists of 9 residues. Trimming left V 3 bases short and J 13 bases short, with 7 bases between. Looked up from germline, CDR1 is MGHDK and CDR2 is SYGVNS. This CDR3 is CASSDSHYF. The CDR3 nucleotides are TGTGCCAGCAGTGATTCCCACTACTTC.

The rearrangement links TRBV29-1 to TRBJ1-1; D might be TRBD1 (5 bases). The CDR3 is made up of 13 amino acids. Per germline, CDR1 SQVTM and CDR2 ANQGSEA. Trimming shortened V by 2 bases and J by 11 bases, and 18 bases separated the two germline ends. The chain's CDR3 is CSVEPQWGLVAFF. The CDR3 DNA is TGCAGCGTTGAACCCCAGTGGGGGTTGGTGGCTTTCTTT.

The genes are TRBV28 and TRBJ2-4, with 7 bases identical to TRBD2. This CDR3 has 14 residues. V lost 6 bases to trimming and J lost 8 bases; unmatched junction nucleotides: 10. Germline lookup yields CDR1 MDHEN and CDR2 SYDVKM. The CDR3 spells CASRLGGGFDIQYF. Here the CDR3 DNA reads TGTGCCAGCAGGTTGGGGGGGGGTTTTGACATTCAGTACTTC.

At least ten counts were recorded for this clonotype. This chain joins TRBV7-2 and TRBJ1-4, with D unresolved. There are 13 residues in the CDR3. Germline CDR1 reads SGHTA; CDR2 reads FQGNSA. V was cut by 1 base and J by 11 bases, with 11 bases left in between. The CDR3 DNA is TGTGCCAGCAGCTTAGATACCATAGACAAACTGTTTTTT. Amino acid sequence: CASSLDTIDKLFF.

This clonotype was picked up many times. The chain joins TRBV28 to TRBJ2-1; 10 positions agree with TRBD1. The trim removed 5 bases at V and 2 bases at J, leaving 12 bases unmatched. Germline-derived CDR1 and CDR2 are MDHEN and SYDVKM. This CDR3 is built from 18 residues. The CDR3 sequence: CASSPADLDRGPYNEQFF. The DNA for the CDR3 is TGTGCCAGCAGTCCCGCAGACCTTGACAGGGGGCCCTACAATGAGCAGTTCTTC.

This clonotype appeared a few times. The chain carries TRBV5-1 and TRBJ2-1; 12 bases are a match to TRBD2. In germline, CDR1 is SGHRS, CDR2 YFSETQ. The CDR3 length is 18 residues. V dropped 1 base and J dropped 1; count of bases not matched to a gene: 6. The CDR3 DNA sequence: TGCGCCAGCAGCTTGCCCCTAGGACTAGCGGGATCCTACAATGAGCAGTTCTTC. This gives the protein CASSLPLGLAGSYNEQFF.

This clonotype was found many times. The chain employs TRBV12-5 and TRBJ1-5; no clear D gene. The CDR3 has 15 amino acids. Germline loops: CDR1 LGHNT, CDR2 FRNRAP. Trimming took 6 bases from V and 0 from J, leaving 12 bases between them. CDR3 sequence (DNA): TGTGCTAGTGGCACCGGGAGCCCTAGCAATCAGCCCCAGCATTTT. As protein: CASGTGSPSNQPQHF.

Notes on this clonotype: A clone one base away is much larger, so this may be a read error. Since no conserved phenylalanine or tryptophan closes the CDR3, a read error is the likely cause. V gene TRBV3-1 combines with J gene TRBJ2-1; D is unclear. With 4 bases removed from V and 0 bases from J, the gap between germline ends came to 10 bases. This CDR3 is built from 15 residues. The V gene's germline CDR1 is LGHDT and CDR2 YNNKEL (reference sequence). The CDR3 DNA reads as TGTGCCAGCAGCCTCGGGTTCAGCTCCTACAATGAGCAGTTCCTC. This translates into CASSLGFSSYNEQFL.

This sequence joins TRBV2 and TRBJ2-7; a possible D gene is TRBD2 (5 bases). CDR3 size: 13 residues. Trimming took off 5 bases at V and 7 bases at J, with 15 bases between the two ends. CDR1 is SNHLY and CDR2 is FYNNEI in the germline V gene. The CDR3 nucleotides read TGTGCCAGCAGTAACGCCCCGGGGTTAGAGCAGTACTTC. Protein product: CASSNAPGLEQYF.

This clonotype occurred a few times. The rearrangement links TRBV7-2 to TRBJ2-7, with D tentatively TRBD2 (5 bases). V gave up 7 bases and J gave up 6 bases, with 16 bases separating them. Germline CDR1 SGHTA, CDR2 FQGNSA. The CDR3 extends over 13 amino acids. The CDR3 loop is CASTPGRGIEQYF. CDR3 bases: TGTGCCAGCACCCCCGGTCGGGGAATCGAGCAGTACTTC.

This clonotype was seen more than once but under ten times. This chain joins TRBV28 and TRBJ1-3; D is uncertain. Trimming removed 1 base at V and 4 bases at J, with 5 bases between. The germline gives CDR1 MDHEN, CDR2 SYDVKM. The CDR3 spans 13 residues. This CDR3 reads CASSLLQGNTIYF. DNA of the CDR3: TGTGCCAGCAGTTTATTGCAGGGAAACACCATATATTTT.

This clonotype occurred many times. The chain has TRBV10-3 and TRBJ1-1; D might be TRBD1 (5 bases). Germline lookup yields CDR1 ENHRY and CDR2 SYGVKD. V was shortened by 4 bases and J by 5 bases, with 11 bases between the two germline ends. The CDR3 covers 13 residues. The CDR3 nucleotides are TGTGCCATCAGTGGCCGAGAGGGGACTGAAGCTTTCTTT. Amino acids: CAISGREGTEAFF.

This clonotype was recorded many times. The chain couples TRBV28 to TRBJ1-1; maybe TRBD1 (5 bases). The V gene's germline CDR1 is MDHEN and CDR2 SYDVKM. Trimming took 8 bases from V and 6 from J, leaving 19 bases between them. The CDR3 consists of 14 residues. The CDR3 protein is CASRVLAGGAEAFF. The CDR3 bases are TGTGCCAGCCGAGTTTTAGCGGGGGGGGCTGAAGCTTTCTTT.

This clonotype was detected ten times or more. The V and J genes are TRBV10-3 and TRBJ2-6; D unclear. V was pared by 2 bases and J by 3 bases, with 11 bases between. Germline-derived CDR1 and CDR2 are ENHRY and SYGVKD. This CDR3 is 16 amino acids long. CDR3 amino acids: CAISELPRSGANVLTF. The CDR3 bases are TGTGCCATCAGTGAGCTGCCCAGGAGTGGGGCCAACGTCCTGACTTTC.

This clonotype was counted ten times or more. This rearrangement joins TRBV7-2 to TRBJ2-3, with 8 bases matching TRBD2. Germline lookup yields CDR1 SGHTA and CDR2 FQGNSA. J lost 0 bases, V lost 3 bases, and 8 bases had no gene match. This CDR3 comprises 17 residues. CDR3 DNA sequence: TGTGCCAGCAGCTTTACCCCACTAGCGGCTAGCACAGATACGCAGTATTTT. Translation gives CASSFTPLAASTDTQYF.

This clonotype was counted ten times or more. The rearrangement joins TRBV12-5 to TRBJ2-1; 7 positions agree with TRBD1. CDR3 length: 16 residues. Germline V CDR1 and CDR2: LGHNT, FRNRAP. J gave up 3 bases and V 6 bases, and 11 bases lay outside the gene matches. As DNA, the CDR3 is TGTGCTAGTGGCCCTCGCCATCGACAGGGCTACAATGAGCAGTTCTTC. Translated: CASGPRHRQGYNEQFF.

This clonotype showed up many times. The CDR3 loop is CASSQDRGNEQFF. The CDR3 DNA reads TGTGCCAGCAGTCAGGACAGGGGGAATGAGCAGTTCTTC. The chain combines TRBV6-1 with TRBJ2-1; 10 nucleotides agree with TRBD1. Germline CDR1 MNHNS, CDR2 SASEGT. J gave up 7 bases and V 5 bases, and 2 bases lay outside the gene matches. The CDR3 runs to 13 residues.

This clonotype appeared a few times. V is TRBV7-2 and J is TRBJ1-2, with D hard to call. Trimming pared 5 bases from V and 8 bases from J, leaving 33 bases between. There are 19 residues in the CDR3. CDR1 and CDR2 (germline): SGHTA, FQGNSA. The CDR3 spells CASSPVRLSSGQPKGGYTF. CDR3 in DNA: TGTGCCAGCAGCCCTGTAAGGCTATCGTCCGGTCAACCAAAAGGGGGCTACACCTTC.

This clonotype was seen at least ten times. V usage is TRBV7-3 and J usage is TRBJ1-1; a possible D gene is TRBD1 (5 bases). Germline V gene sequence: CDR1 SGHTA, CDR2 FQGTGA. Trimming cost V 5 bases and J 7 bases, with 17 bases left between them. The CDR3 has 14 amino acids. CDR3 sequence (DNA): TGTGCCAGCAGCACAAGTCCCGCTGGGGGTGAAGCTTTCTTT. It encodes CASSTSPAGGEAFF.

In its sample, this clonotype was seen once. This chain connects TRBV4-2 to TRBJ2-1; D is unclear. CDR3 length: 14 amino acids. V was pared by 0 bases and J by 10 bases, with 13 bases between. Germline-derived CDR1 and CDR2 are LGHNA and YNFKEQ. Here the CDR3 reads CASSQDRSPAEQFF. CDR3 DNA sequence: TGTGCCAGCAGCCAAGATAGGAGCCCAGCGGAGCAGTTCTTC.

The chain combines TRBV12-3 or TRBV12-4 with TRBJ2-5; tentatively, D is TRBD2 (7 bases). The CDR3 covers 16 residues. V lost 3 bases, J lost 1 base, and 15 bases lay in between. The DNA of the CDR3 is TGTGCCAGCAGTTTTAATCCCGGGGGGCTCCAAGAGACCCAGTACTTC. Residues: CASSFNPGGLQETQYF.